Many counts were recorded for the clone carrying this TCR beta chain. Its antigen is currently unknown. The library targeted TCRbeta and was prepared with unique molecular identifiers. TCRdb ran MiXCR on the PCR reads and lists one entry per CDR3 protein. The sample includes roughly 200,000 distinct CDR3 sequences, approximately 8.4% of them seen just once. The CDR3 is 13 amino acids. V lost 2 bases and J 9 bases, leaving 13 bases between the germline ends. In germline, CDR1 is SEHNR, CDR2 FQNEAQ (reference sequence). The data were taken from a study of T-cell reconstitution after alpha-beta-depleted transplantation in children. Study-wide results and limits: There were reportedly several hundred expanded graft clones from which alpha-beta T cells came about two months after transplant. Some patients showed high day-60 TCRbeta diversity, which derived from surviving recipient T cells and thymic progenitors. Newly produced T cells mostly accounted for T-cell counts and diversity one year post-transplant.

This receptor was identified in a male patient between 2 and 9 years old who had a stem cell transplant for acute myeloid leukemia, so the T cells may come from the graft donor. The sample in question was PBMCs, mostly from graft donor cells, obtained 360 days after TCRalphabeta/CD19-depleted stem cell transplant. The chain employs TRBV7-9 and TRBJ2-5; D is perhaps TRBD2 (6 bases). The CDR3 DNA follows: TGTGCCAGCAGCTTACTCGGCGGGGAGTCCCAGTACTTC. Translated, it gives CASSLLGGESQYF.